Each of the 19 T cell receptor beta chains below was sequenced from the same sample in a study of blood T cell repertoires in COVID-19. Assay used: immunoSEQ multiplex PCR; TCRdb lists only in-frame clones, some missing. The table lists 300,000 to 450,000 clones, around 91% of them singletons. Material: PBMCs or T cells enriched from blood (not recorded which). These receptors all stem from a man younger than 30 who had recovered from COVID-19.

V gene TRBV24-1 combines with J gene TRBJ1-5; 7 bases are a match to TRBD1. From germline, CDR1 is KGHDR and CDR2 SFDVKD. The ends lost 2 bases at V and 5 bases at J; junction bases unmatched: 8. The CDR3 sequence is 16 residues long. CDR3 nucleotide sequence: TGTGCCACCAGTGATTCGGGCAGGGGGATGCATCAGCCCCAGCATTTT. Translation: CATSDSGRGMHQPQHF.

This clone was seen only a few times. This sample also contains other DNA sequences that code for the same CDR3. The rearrangement links TRBV18 to TRBJ1-6, with a possible D match to TRBD1 (5 bases). This CDR3 is built from 13 residues. CDR1 and CDR2 (germline): KGHSH, LQKENI. V lost 3 bases to trimming and J lost 8 bases, with 8 bases between them. The CDR3 loop reads CASSPGGDSPLHF. In DNA, the CDR3 is TGTGCCAGCTCACCGGGGGGAGATTCACCCCTCCACTTT.

The V gene is TRBV18, the J gene TRBJ1-1; D call uncertain. This CDR3 comprises 14 residues. V lost 2 bases, J lost 1 base, and 8 bases lay in between. From germline, CDR1 is KGHSH and CDR2 LQKENI. CDR3 nucleotides: TGTGCCAGCTCACCAAGTCAGGAGAACACTGAAGCTTTCTTT. Residues: CASSPSQENTEAFF.

The chain employs TRBV3-1 (or the pseudogene TRBV3-2) and TRBJ2-7; D not certain. The germline V gene has CDR1 LGHDT and CDR2 YNNKEL (reference sequence). The V end lost 4 bases, the J end lost 0 bases, and 25 bases lay between the germline ends. The CDR3 is 19 residues long. The CDR3 sequence is CASSLSPQEGAGFSYEQYF. The CDR3 DNA sequence: TGTGCCAGCAGCCTAAGCCCGCAGGAAGGCGCAGGATTCTCCTACGAGCAGTACTTC.

This chain links TRBV27 with TRBJ1-1, with a possible D match to TRBD1 (5 bases). Looked up from germline, CDR1 is MNHEY and CDR2 is SMNVEV (reference sequence). This CDR3 has 15 residues. Trimming pared 5 bases from V and 8 bases from J, leaving 21 bases between. CDR3 in DNA: TGTGCCAGCAGTCTGAGATGGGGCGTGTTCGGCGAAGCTTTCTTT. Translation gives CASSLRWGVFGEAFF.

The chain is built from TRBV27 and TRBJ2-3; D unresolved. This CDR3 is built from 15 residues. V was shortened by 5 bases and J by 1 base, with 13 bases between the two germline ends. Germline CDR1 is MNHEY and CDR2 is SMNVEV (reference sequence). CDR3 protein: CASSQIPLGTDTQYF. Here the CDR3 DNA reads TGTGCCAGCAGTCAAATCCCCCTAGGCACAGATACGCAGTATTTT.

The chain carries TRBV5-5 and TRBJ2-7; the match to TRBD1 covers 7 bases. The germline V gene has CDR1 SGHKS and CDR2 YYEKEE (reference sequence). The CDR3 consists of 14 residues. V trimming: 4 bases; J trimming: 3 bases; junction bases outside the gene matches: 7. CDR3 sequence: CASSRGQDVYEQYF. The CDR3 nucleotides read TGTGCCAGCAGCCGCGGACAGGACGTCTACGAGCAGTACTTC.

This clone has just one count. V usage is TRBV15 and J usage is TRBJ1-3, with D hard to call. This CDR3 has 15 residues. Trimming removed 0 bases from V and 0 bases from J, with 6 bases in between. The germline CDR1 and CDR2 sequences are LNHNV and YYDKDF (reference sequence). This CDR3 reads CATSRDGGSGNTIYF. In DNA, the CDR3 is TGTGCCACCAGCAGAGATGGAGGCTCTGGAAACACCATATATTTT.

The chain couples TRBV5-1 to TRBJ2-1, with D possibly TRBD1 on 6 matching bases. This CDR3 is 13 amino acids long. Trimming stripped 0 bases from V and 9 bases from J, with 10 bases between. CDR1 and CDR2 from the germline V gene are SGHRS and YFSETQ. CDR3 nucleotides: TGCGCCAGCAGCTTGGCAGGGGTCGGTGAGCAGTTCTTC. Protein: CASSLAGVGEQFF.

The V call is TRBV6-1, the J call TRBJ1-2; no clear D gene. This CDR3 contains 14 residues. Trimming removed 0 bases at V and 7 bases at J, with 12 bases between. From germline, CDR1 is MNHNS and CDR2 SASEGT. CDR3 nucleotides: TGTGCCAGCAGTGAAGCGTATAGTCCCCTTGGCTACACCTTC. It encodes CASSEAYSPLGYTF.

The genes are TRBV6-1 and TRBJ2-2; TRBD2 might be the D (5 bases). Trimming took 2 bases from V and 4 from J, leaving 5 bases between them. CDR3 length equals 13 residues. From germline, CDR1 is MNHNS and CDR2 SASEGT. The CDR3 DNA reads TGTGCCAGCAGTGAAAGCGGCACCGGGGAGCTGTTTTTT. This codes for CASSESGTGELFF.

V and J are TRBV13 and TRBJ2-3; 10 bases line up with TRBD2. The CDR3 is made up of 16 amino acids. V shed 5 bases, J shed 2 bases, and the junction held 7 bases outside the gene matches. The germline CDR1 and CDR2 sequences are PRHDT and FYEKMQ (reference sequence). CDR3 bases: TGTGCCAGCAGCGCTACTAGCGGGGAAAACACAGATACGCAGTATTTT. It yields the protein CASSATSGENTDTQYF.

The table lists this clone with a count of one. The CDR3 here is CASRREVNSPLHF. CDR3 bases: TGCGCCAGCCGCCGGGAAGTTAATTCACCCCTCCACTTT. This chain links TRBV5-1 with TRBJ1-6, with D uncertain. V was shortened by 7 bases and J by 6 bases, with 11 bases between the two germline ends. There are 13 residues in the CDR3. Germline V CDR1 and CDR2: SGHRS, YFSETQ.

The genes are TRBV30 and TRBJ1-2; D may be TRBD1 (5 bases). Per germline, CDR1 GTSNPN and CDR2 SVGIG (reference sequence). The CDR3 is made up of 13 amino acids. V was clipped by 6 bases and J by 1 base, with 12 bases between them. In DNA, the CDR3 is TGTGCCTGTCGACCGGGACTTAACTATGGCTACACCTTC. Its translation: CACRPGLNYGYTF. Combining the CDR3 with reference TRBV30 and TRBJ1-2 gives the whole variable domain SQTIHQWPATLVQPVGSPLSLECTVEGTSNPNLYWYRQAAGRGLQLLFYSVGIGQISSEVPQNLSASRPQDRQFILSSKKLLLSDSGFYLCACRPGLNYGYTFGSGTRLTVV.

The V gene is TRBV14, the J gene TRBJ2-7, with D unclear. The CDR3 runs to 12 residues. CDR1 is SGHDN and CDR2 is FVKESK in the germline V gene. Trimming stripped 3 bases from V and 0 bases from J, with 3 bases between. The CDR3 bases are TGTGCCAGCAGCCACAGCTCCTACGAGCAGTACTTC. This codes for CASSHSSYEQYF.

The CDR3 DNA sequence: TGTGCCAGCAAAGGCCTAACAGGGTTATATGCGGACACCGGGGAGCTGTTTTTT. Its protein is CASKGLTGLYADTGELFF. The rearrangement joins TRBV2 to TRBJ2-2; a possible D gene is TRBD1 (6 bases). V lost 7 bases and J 3 bases, leaving 24 bases between the germline ends. The CDR3 totals 18 residues. Germline V gives CDR1 SNHLY, CDR2 FYNNEI.

The V gene is TRBV19, the J gene TRBJ1-2; tentatively, D is TRBD1 (5 bases). The germline CDR1 and CDR2 sequences are LNHDA and SQIVND (reference sequence). CDR3 length: 15 residues. Trimming left V 4 bases short and J 2 bases short, with 14 bases between. As DNA, the CDR3 is TGTGCCAGTAGTACAAGCGGGACGGCCAACTATGGCTACACCTTC. This sequence encodes CASSTSGTANYGYTF.

This clone came up many times. Other nucleotide sequences in the sample specify the same CDR3. The gene calls are TRBV3-1 (or the pseudogene TRBV3-2) and TRBJ2-7; D not resolved. Germline lookup yields CDR1 LGHDT and CDR2 YNNKEL (reference sequence). This CDR3 is 14 amino acids long. Between the trimmed V and J ends, which lost 0 bases and 2 bases, there was a span of 8 bases. The CDR3 coding sequence is TGTGCCAGCAGCCAAGATTCCGGAGCCTACGAGCAGTACTTC. As protein: CASSQDSGAYEQYF.

This sequence joins TRBV9 and TRBJ2-2; 9 nucleotides match TRBD1. The V gene end was trimmed by 0 bases and the J gene end by 2 bases; junction bases not matched to a gene: 5. CDR1 is SGDLS, CDR2 YYNGEE, per germline. CDR3 length: 17 residues. In nucleotides, the CDR3 is TGTGCCAGCAGCGTAGTGTCGGGACAGGGTAACACCGGGGAGCTGTTTTTT. As protein: CASSVVSGQGNTGELFF.